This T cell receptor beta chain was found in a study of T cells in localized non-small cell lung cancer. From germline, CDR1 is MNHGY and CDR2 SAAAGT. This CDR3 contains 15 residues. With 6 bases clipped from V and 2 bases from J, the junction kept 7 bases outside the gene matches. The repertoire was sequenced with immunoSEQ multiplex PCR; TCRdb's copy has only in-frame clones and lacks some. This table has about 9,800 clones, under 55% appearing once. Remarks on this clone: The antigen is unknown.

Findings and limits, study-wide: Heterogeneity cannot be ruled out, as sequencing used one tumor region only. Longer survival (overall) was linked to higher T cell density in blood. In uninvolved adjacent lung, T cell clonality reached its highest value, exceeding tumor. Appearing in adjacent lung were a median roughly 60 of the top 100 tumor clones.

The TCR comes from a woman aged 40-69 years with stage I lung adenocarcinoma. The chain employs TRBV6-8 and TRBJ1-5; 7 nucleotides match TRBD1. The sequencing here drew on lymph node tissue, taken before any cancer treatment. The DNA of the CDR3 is TGTGCCAGCAGCTCGACAGGGAGACGCAATCAGCCCCAGCATTTT. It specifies CASSSTGRRNQPQHF.